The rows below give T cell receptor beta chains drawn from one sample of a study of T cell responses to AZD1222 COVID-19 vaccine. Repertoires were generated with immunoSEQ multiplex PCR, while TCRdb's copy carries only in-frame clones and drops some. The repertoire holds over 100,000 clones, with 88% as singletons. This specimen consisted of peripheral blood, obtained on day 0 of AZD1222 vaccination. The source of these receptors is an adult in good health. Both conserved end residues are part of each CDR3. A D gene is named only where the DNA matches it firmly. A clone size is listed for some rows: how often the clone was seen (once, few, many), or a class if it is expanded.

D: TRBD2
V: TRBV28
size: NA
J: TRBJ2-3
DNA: TGTGCCAGCACTAACGCGGGAGTCCTAAGCACAGATACGCAGTATTTT
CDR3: CASTNAGVLSTDTQYF

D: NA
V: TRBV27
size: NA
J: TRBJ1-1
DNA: TGTGCCAGCAGAGCTAACTCAGGGGTCCCCCTTGAAGCTTTCTTT
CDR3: CASRANSGVPLEAFF

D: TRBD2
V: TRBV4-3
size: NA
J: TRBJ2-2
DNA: TGCGCCAGCAGCCAGGTAGCGGGGGGCAAAACCGGGGAGCTGTTTTTT
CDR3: CASSQVAGGKTGELFF

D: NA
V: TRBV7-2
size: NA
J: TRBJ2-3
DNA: TGTGCCAGCAGCTTAGAACGTCGGGGGAGCACAGATACGCAGTATTTT
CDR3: CASSLERRGSTDTQYF

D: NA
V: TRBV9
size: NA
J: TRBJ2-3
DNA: TGTGCCAGCAGCAAAGACACAGATACGCAGTATTTT
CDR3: CASSKDTDTQYF

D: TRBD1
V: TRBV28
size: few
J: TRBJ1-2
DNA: TGTGCCAGCACCGTCCTCCAGGGGGCTACTAACTATGGCTACACCTTC
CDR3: CASTVLQGATNYGYTF

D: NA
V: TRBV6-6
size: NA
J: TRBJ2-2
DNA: TGTGCCAGCAGTTATTTCTGGCCGCGCACCGGGGAGCTGTTTTTT
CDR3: CASSYFWPRTGELFF

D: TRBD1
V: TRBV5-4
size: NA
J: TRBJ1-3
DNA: TGTGCCAGCAGCGCCGGGACAGGGGCAAACACCATATATTTT
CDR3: CASSAGTGANTIYF

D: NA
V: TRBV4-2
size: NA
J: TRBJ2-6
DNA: TGTGCCAGCAGCCAAGCGTCCAGCTCTGGGGCCAACGTCCTGACTTTC
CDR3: CASSQASSSGANVLTF

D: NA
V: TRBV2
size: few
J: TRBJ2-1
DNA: TGTGCCAGCAGGGACAAAGGGAATGAGCAGTTCTTC
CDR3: CASRDKGNEQFF

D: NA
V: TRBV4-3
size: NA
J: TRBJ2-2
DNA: TGCGCCAGCAGCCGGGGGCCGATCGCGAACACCGGGGAGCTGTTTTTT
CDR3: CASSRGPIANTGELFF

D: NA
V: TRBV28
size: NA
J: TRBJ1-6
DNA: TGTGCCAGCACCTTATGGGGGGAACGATCACCCCTCCACTTT
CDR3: CASTLWGERSPLHF

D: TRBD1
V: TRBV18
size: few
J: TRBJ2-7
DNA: TGTGCCAGCTCACCCCTCCGGGACAGTGGTCTCCGGGAGCAGTACTTC
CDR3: CASSPLRDSGLREQYF

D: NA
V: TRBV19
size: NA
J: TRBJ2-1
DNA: TGTGCCAGTAGTATCGCAGAAAACAATGAGCAGTTCTTC
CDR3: CASSIAENNEQFF

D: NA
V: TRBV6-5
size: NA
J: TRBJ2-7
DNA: TGTGCCAGCAGTTACTCTTCTATCCCGCCTCGGAACGAGCAGTACTTC
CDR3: CASSYSSIPPRNEQYF

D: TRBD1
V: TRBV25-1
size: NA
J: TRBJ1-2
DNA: TGTGCCAGCAGTGAAGGAGGGACAGGGTCCCGCTACTATGGCTACACCTTC
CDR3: CASSEGGTGSRYYGYTF

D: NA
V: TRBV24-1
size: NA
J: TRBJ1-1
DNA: TGTGCCACCAGTGGCTTCGGCTCCGGGACGAACACTGAAGCTTTCTTT
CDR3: CATSGFGSGTNTEAFF

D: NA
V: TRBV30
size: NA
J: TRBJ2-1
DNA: TGTGCCTGGAGGGGAAGCCAGGTCCTCTACAATGAGCAGTTCTTC
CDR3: CAWRGSQVLYNEQFF

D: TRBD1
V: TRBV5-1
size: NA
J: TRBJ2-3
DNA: TGCGCCAGCAGCTTGGTTGTGGGGACAGGGGCCACAGATACGCAGTATTTT
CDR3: CASSLVVGTGATDTQYF

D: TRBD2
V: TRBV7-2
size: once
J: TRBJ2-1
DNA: TGTGCCAGCAGCTTGGGAGGACTAGCGGGAGGGCCAAGGAATGAGCAGTTCTTC
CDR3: CASSLGGLAGGPRNEQFF

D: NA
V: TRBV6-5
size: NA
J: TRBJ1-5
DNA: TGTGCCAGCAGTTACTCACAGGGCTCCAATCAGCCCCAGCATTTT
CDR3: CASSYSQGSNQPQHF

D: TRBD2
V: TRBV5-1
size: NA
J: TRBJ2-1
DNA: TGCGCCAGCAGCTTGGTTGCTGCGGGAGGTCGGTTCGAGTTCTTC
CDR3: CASSLVAAGGRFEFF

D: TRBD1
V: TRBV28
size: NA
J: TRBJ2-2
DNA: TGTGCCAGCAGTTTATTTGGAAAGGGGGCAGGCGGGGAGCTGTTTTTT
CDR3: CASSLFGKGAGGELFF

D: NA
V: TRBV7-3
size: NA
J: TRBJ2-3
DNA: TGTGCCAGCAGCTTAAGCGGAGAAGATACGCAGTATTTT
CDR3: CASSLSGEDTQYF

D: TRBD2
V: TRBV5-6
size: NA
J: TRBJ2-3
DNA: TGTGCCAGCAGCAGCGGGACTAGCGGGTGGGATACGCAGTATTTT
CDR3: CASSSGTSGWDTQYF

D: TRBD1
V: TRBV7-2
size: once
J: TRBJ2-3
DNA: TGTGCCAGCAGCTTACTCGGCGACAGGGGGCGGAAAGATACGCAGTATTTT
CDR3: CASSLLGDRGRKDTQYF

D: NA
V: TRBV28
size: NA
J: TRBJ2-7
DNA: TGTGCCATCACAGGGTACTCCTACGAGCAGTACTTC
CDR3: CAITGYSYEQYF

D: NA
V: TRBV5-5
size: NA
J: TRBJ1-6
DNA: TGTGCCAGCAGCTTGCCGGGGTCACCCCTCCACTTT
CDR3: CASSLPGSPLHF

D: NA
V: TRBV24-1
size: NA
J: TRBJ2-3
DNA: TGTGCCACCAGTGATTTCCAGGGGTCAGATACGCAGTATTTT
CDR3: CATSDFQGSDTQYF

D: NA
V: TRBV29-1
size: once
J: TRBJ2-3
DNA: TGCAGCGTTGAAGAGGGTGCGCAGTATTTT
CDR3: CSVEEGAQYF

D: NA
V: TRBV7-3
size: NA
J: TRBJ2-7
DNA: TGTGCCAGCAGTCGTAACGGGGGTCCTTATTACGAGCAGTACTTC
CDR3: CASSRNGGPYYEQYF

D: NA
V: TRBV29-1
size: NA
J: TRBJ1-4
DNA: TGCAGCGTCGTAAGTCCGGGGGAAGCTGAAAAACTGTTTTTT
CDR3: CSVVSPGEAEKLFF

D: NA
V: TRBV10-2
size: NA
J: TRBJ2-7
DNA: TGCGCCAGCAGTGGTCGGGATTCGGCCTCCATTCACTCCTACGAGCAGTACTTC
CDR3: CASSGRDSASIHSYEQYF

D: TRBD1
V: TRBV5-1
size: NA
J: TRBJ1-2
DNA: TGCGCCAGCAGCCGCGACAGGGCCGGCGACTATGGCTACACCTTC
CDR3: CASSRDRAGDYGYTF

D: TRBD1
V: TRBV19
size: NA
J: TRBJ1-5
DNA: TGTGCCAGTAGTATCGGACAGGTCGATCAGCCCCAGCATTTT
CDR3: CASSIGQVDQPQHF

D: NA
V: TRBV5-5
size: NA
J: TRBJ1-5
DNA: TGTGCCAGCAGTTTCGTCGACTCCTCCCCCTATGGAGATAGCAATCAGCCCCAGCATTTT
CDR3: CASSFVDSSPYGDSNQPQHF

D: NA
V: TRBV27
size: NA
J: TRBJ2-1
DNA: TGTGCCAGCAGTTTAGCTCTTACTTTTGAGCAGTTCTTC
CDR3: CASSLALTFEQFF

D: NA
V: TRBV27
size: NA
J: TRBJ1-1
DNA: TGTGCCAGCAAAGGGTATGGGGAAGCTTTCTTT
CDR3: CASKGYGEAFF

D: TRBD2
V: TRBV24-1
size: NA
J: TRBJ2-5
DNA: TGTGCCACCAGTGATTTGGGGACTAGCAAGACCCAGTACTTC
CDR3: CATSDLGTSKTQYF

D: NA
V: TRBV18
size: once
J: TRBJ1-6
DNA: TGTGCCAGCTCCCACACGCAGGGCGGGAATTCACCCCTCCACTTT
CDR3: CASSHTQGGNSPLHF

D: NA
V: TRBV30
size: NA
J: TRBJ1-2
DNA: TGTGCCGGCCCGTCGCGAACTCATGGCTACACCTTC
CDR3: CAGPSRTHGYTF

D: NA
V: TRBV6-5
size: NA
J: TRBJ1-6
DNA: TGTGCCAGCAGGCAATCGGGTTCACCCCTCCACTTT
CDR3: CASRQSGSPLHF

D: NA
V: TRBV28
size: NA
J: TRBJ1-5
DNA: TGTGCCAGCAGTTTATTTGGGTACAATCAGCCCCAGCATTTT
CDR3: CASSLFGYNQPQHF

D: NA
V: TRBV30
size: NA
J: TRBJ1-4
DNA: TGTGCCTGGATGGGGGGGCAGGCAACTAATGAAAAACTGTTTTTT
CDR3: CAWMGGQATNEKLFF

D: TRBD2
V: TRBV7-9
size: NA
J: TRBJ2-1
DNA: TGTGCCAGCAGCTTAGGTTGGCGGGAGAGACTTCATGAGCAGTTCTTC
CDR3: CASSLGWRERLHEQFF

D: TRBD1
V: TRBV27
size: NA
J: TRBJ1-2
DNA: TGTGCCAGCACCACTTCCAGGGGGACCCCTGGCTACACCTTC
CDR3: CASTTSRGTPGYTF